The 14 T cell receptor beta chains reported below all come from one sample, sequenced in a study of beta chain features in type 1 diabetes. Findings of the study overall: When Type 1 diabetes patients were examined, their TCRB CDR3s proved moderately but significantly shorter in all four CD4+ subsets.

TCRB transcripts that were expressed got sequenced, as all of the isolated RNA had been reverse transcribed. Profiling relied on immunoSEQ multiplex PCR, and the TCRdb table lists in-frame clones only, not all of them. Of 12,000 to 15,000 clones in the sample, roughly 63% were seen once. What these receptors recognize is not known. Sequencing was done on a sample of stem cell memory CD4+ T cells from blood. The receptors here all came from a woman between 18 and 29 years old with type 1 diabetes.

The CDR3 DNA reads TGTGCCAGCAGTCAACCCCGGGACAGACTCTACGAGCAGTACTTC. As protein: CASSQPRDRLYEQYF. This rearrangement joins TRBV6-6 to TRBJ2-7, with 7 bases aligning to TRBD1. The CDR3 contains 15 residues. The V segment lost 5 bases and the J segment 3 bases; nucleotides outside the gene matches: 10. Germline-derived CDR1 and CDR2 are MNHNY and SVGAGI (reference sequence).

The CDR3 here is CASSLSVAPRETQYF. The CDR3 nucleotides are TGTGCCAGCAGCTTATCGGTAGCCCCACGGGAGACCCAGTACTTC. The chain recombines TRBV7-9 with TRBJ2-5; D is unclear. V dropped 2 bases and J dropped 5 bases, with 15 bases sitting between them. Germline V CDR1 and CDR2: SEHNR, FQNEAQ (reference sequence). CDR3 length: 15 residues.

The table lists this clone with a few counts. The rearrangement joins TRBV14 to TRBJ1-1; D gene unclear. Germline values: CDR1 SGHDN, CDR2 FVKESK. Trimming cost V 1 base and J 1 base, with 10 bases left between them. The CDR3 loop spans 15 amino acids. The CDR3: CASSQALKRNTEAFF. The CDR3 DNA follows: TGTGCCAGCAGCCAAGCCCTGAAGAGGAACACTGAAGCTTTCTTT.

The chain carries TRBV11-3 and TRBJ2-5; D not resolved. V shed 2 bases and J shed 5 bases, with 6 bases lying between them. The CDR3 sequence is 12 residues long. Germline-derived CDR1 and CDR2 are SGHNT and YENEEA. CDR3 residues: CASSLSWETQYF. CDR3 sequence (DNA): TGTGCCAGCAGCTTAAGCTGGGAGACCCAGTACTTC.

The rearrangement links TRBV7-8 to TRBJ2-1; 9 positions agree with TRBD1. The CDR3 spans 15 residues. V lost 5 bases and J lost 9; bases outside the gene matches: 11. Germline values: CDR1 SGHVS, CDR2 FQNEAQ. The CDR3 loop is CASSRAGQGVREQFF. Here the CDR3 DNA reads TGTGCCAGCAGCCGAGCGGGACAGGGTGTTCGTGAGCAGTTCTTC. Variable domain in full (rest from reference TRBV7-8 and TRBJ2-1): GAGVSQSPRYKVAKRGQDVALRCDPISGHVSLFWYQQALGQGPEFLTYFQNEAQLDKSGLPSDRFFAERPEGSVSTLKIQRTQQEDSAVYLCASSRAGQGVREQFFGPGTRLTVL.

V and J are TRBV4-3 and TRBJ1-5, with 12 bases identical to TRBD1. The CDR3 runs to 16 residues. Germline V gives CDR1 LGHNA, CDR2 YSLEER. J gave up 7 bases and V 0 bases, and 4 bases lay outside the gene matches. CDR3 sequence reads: CASSQEGQGATQPQHF. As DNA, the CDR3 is TGCGCCAGCAGCCAAGAGGGACAGGGGGCCACGCAGCCCCAGCATTTT.

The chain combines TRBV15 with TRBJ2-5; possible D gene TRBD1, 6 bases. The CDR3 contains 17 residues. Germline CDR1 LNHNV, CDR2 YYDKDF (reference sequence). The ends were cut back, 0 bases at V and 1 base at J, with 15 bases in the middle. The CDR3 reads CATSRDPRGHPQETQYF. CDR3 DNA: TGTGCCACCAGCAGAGATCCCAGGGGACACCCCCAAGAGACCCAGTACTTC.

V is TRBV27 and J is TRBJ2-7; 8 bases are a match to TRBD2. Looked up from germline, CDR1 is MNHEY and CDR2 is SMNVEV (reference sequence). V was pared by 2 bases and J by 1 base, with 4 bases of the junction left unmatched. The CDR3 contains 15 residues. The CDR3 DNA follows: TGTGCCAGCAGTTTACGCGCGGGGGGTTCCTACGAGCAGTACTTC. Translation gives CASSLRAGGSYEQYF.

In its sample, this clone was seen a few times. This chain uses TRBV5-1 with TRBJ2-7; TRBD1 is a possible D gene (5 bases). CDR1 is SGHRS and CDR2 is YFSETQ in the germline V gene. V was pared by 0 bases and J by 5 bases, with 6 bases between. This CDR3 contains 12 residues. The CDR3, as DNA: TGCGCCAGCAGCTTGGAAGGGGACGAGCAGTACTTC. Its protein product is CASSLEGDEQYF. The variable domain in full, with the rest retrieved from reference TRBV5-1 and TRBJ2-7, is KAGVTQTPRYLIKTRGQQVTLSCSPISGHRSVSWYQQTPGQGLQFLFEYFSETQRNKGNFPGRFSGRQFSNSRSEMNVSTLELGDSALYLCASSLEGDEQYFGPGTRLTVT.

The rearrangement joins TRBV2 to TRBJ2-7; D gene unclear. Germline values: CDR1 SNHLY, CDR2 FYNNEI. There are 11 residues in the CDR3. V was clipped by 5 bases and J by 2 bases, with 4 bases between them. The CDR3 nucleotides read TGTGCCAGCAGTCCCACCTACGAGCAGTACTTC. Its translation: CASSPTYEQYF.

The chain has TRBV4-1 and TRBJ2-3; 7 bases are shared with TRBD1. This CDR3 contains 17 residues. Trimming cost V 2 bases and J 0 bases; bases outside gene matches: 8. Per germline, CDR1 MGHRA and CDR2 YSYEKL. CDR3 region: CASSQSPRGRSTDTQYF. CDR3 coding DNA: TGCGCCAGCAGCCAATCGCCAAGGGGGCGCAGCACAGATACGCAGTATTTT.

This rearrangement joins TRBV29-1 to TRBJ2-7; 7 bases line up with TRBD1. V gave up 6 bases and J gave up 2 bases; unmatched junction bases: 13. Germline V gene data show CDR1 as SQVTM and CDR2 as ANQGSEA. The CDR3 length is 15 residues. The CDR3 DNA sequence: TGCAGCGTCCTCGACAGGGTCAATTATCCCTACGAGCAGTACTTC. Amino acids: CSVLDRVNYPYEQYF.

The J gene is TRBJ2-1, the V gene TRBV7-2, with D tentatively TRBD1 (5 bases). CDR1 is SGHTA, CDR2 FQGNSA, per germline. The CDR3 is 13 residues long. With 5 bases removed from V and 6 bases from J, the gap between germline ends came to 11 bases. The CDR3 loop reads CASSAHQGNEQFF. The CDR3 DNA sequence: TGTGCCAGCAGCGCCCACCAGGGCAATGAGCAGTTCTTC.

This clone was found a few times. The DNA for the CDR3 is TGTGCCAGCAGCCCTGCCCGGGACACCACAGATACGCAGTATTTT. Protein sequence: CASSPARDTTDTQYF. The chain couples TRBV6-5 to TRBJ2-3; a weak D match, TRBD1 (6 bases). V lost 6 bases and J lost 2, with 15 bases in between. The CDR3 is 15 amino acids. Germline lookup yields CDR1 MNHEY and CDR2 SVGAGI.